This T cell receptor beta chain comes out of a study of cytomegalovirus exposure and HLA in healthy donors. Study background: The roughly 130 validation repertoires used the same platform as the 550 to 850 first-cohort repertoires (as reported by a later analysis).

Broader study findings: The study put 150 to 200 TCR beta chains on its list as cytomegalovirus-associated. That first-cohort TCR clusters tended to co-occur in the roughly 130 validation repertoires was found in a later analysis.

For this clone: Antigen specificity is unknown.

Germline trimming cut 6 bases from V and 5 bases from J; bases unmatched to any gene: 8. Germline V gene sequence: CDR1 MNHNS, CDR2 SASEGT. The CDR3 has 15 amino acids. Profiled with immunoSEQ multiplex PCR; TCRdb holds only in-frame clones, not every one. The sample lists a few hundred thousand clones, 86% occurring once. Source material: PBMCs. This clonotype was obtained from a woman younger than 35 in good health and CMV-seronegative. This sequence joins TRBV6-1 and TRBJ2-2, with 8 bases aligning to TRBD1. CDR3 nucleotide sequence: TGTGCCAGCAGGACGGGACAGGTAGAAACCGGGGAGCTGTTTTTT. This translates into CASRTGQVETGELFF.